This T cell receptor beta chain was recorded in a study of blood T cells in healthy people across ages. This clonotype has ten or more counts. Its target is not known. A second PCR, run for 7 to 11 cycles, used a sample-barcoded 5' primer plus a J-beta primer mix. TCRdb ran MiXCR on the 5' RACE reads and lists one entry per CDR3 protein. The data hold approximately 1,700,000 distinct CDR3 sequences, with about two fifths observed a single time. Each donor gave roughly 9.1 milliliters of peripheral blood. From germline, CDR1 is MGHDK and CDR2 SYGVNS. The germline V and J ends were trimmed by 7 bases and 4 bases, with 11 bases remaining between them. The CDR3 consists of 13 residues. Findings of the study overall: Older age coincided with a roughly linear decline in TCR beta diversity per million T cells.

Sequences were obtained from blood. The rearrangement uses TRBV25-1 and TRBJ2-1; TRBD1 or TRBD2 may be the D gene (5 bases each). The TCR sequence derives from a human donor in good health. The CDR3 coding sequence is TGTGCCAGCAAGGACGGGGCTTACAATGAGCAGTTCTTC. This translates into CASKDGAYNEQFF.